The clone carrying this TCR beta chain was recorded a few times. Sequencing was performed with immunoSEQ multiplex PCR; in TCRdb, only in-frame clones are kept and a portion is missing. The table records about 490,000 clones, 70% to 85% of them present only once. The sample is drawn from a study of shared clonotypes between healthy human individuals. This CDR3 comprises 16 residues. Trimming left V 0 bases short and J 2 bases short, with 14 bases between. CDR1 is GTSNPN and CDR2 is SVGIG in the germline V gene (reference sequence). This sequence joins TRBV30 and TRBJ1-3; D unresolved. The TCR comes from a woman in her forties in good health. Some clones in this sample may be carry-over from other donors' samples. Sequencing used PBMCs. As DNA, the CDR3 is TGTGCCTGGAGTGTACCTGGGTATAAACCTGGAAACACCATATATTTT. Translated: CAWSVPGYKPGNTIYF. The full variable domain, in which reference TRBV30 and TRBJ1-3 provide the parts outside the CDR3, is SQTIHQWPATLVQPVGSPLSLECTVEGTSNPNLYWYRQAAGRGLQLLFYSVGIGQISSEVPQNLSASRPQDRQFILSSKKLLLSDSGFYLCAWSVPGYKPGNTIYFGEGSWLTVV.